This T cell receptor (beta chain) was recovered during a study of cytomegalovirus exposure and HLA in healthy donors. V lost 5 bases and J lost 6; bases outside the gene matches: 7. Germline V gene lookup returns CDR1 GTSNPN and CDR2 SVGIG (reference sequence). The CDR3 loop spans 14 amino acids. This clone occurred a few times. The PCR was carried out with 60 Vbeta primers and 13 Jbeta primers. Only in-frame clones appear in the TCRdb table, and some are missing; sequencing was by immunoSEQ multiplex PCR. The repertoire includes roughly 120,000 clones, roughly 9% of them detected once, and over 2.5% sits in the top ten.

The sequence was obtained from a man aged 25-45 years in good health and CMV-seronegative. Sequencing was carried out using PBMCs. V gene TRBV30 combines with J gene TRBJ2-2, with 9 bases aligning to TRBD1. The CDR3 spells CAWVGQGVPGELFF. For the CDR3, the DNA is TGTGCCTGGGTGGGACAGGGCGTCCCCGGGGAGCTGTTTTTT.